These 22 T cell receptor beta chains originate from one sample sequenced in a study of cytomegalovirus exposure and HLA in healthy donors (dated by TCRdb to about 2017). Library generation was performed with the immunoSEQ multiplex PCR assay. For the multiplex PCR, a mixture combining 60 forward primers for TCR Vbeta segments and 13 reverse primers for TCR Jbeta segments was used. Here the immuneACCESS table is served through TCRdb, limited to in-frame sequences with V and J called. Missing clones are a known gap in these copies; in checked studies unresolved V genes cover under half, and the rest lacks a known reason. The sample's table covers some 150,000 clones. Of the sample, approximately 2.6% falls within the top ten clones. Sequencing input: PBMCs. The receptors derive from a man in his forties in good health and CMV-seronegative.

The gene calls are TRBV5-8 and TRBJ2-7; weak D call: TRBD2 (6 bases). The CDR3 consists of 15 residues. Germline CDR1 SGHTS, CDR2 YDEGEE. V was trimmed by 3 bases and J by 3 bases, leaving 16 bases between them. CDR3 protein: CASSSRLKGGYEQYF. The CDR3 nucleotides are TGTGCCAGCAGCTCCCGGTTGAAGGGAGGCTACGAGCAGTACTTC.

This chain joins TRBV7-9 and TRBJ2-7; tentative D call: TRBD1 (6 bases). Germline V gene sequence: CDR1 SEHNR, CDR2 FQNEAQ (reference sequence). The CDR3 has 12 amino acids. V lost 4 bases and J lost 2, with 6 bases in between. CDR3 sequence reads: CASSWDTYEQYF. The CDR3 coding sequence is TGTGCCAGCAGCTGGGACACCTACGAGCAGTACTTC.

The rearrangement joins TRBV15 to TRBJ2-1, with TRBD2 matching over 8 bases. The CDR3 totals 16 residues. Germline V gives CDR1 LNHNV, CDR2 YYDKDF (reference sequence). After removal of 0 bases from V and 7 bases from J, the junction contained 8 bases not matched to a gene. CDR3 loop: CATSRDLTGGRNEQFF. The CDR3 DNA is TGTGCCACCAGCAGAGATTTGACGGGGGGGCGGAATGAGCAGTTCTTC.

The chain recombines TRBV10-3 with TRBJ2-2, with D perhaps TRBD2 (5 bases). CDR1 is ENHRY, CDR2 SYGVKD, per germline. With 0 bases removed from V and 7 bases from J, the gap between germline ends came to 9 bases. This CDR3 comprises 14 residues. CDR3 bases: TGTGCCATCAGTGAGTCGCGGGTAGACGGGGAGCTGTTTTTT. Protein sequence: CAISESRVDGELFF.

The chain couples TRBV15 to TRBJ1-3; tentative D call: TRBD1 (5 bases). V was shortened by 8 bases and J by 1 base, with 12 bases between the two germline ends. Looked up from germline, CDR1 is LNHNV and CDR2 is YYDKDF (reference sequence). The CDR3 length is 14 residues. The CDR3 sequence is CATALGVSGNTIYF. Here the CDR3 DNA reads TGTGCCACCGCTCTAGGGGTGTCTGGAAACACCATATATTTT.

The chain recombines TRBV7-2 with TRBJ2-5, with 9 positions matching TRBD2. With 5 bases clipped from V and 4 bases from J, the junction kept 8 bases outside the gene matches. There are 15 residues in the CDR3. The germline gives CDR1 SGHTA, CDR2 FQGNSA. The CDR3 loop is CASSPTAGGGETQYF. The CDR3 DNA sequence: TGTGCCAGCAGCCCAACAGCGGGGGGTGGAGAGACCCAGTACTTC.

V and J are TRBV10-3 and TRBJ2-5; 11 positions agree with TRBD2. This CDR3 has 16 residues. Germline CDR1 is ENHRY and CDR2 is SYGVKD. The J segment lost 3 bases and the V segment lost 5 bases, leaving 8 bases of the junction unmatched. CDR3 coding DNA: TGTGCCATCAGTACTGGACTAGCGGGTCTTAAAGAGACCCAGTACTTC. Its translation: CAISTGLAGLKETQYF.

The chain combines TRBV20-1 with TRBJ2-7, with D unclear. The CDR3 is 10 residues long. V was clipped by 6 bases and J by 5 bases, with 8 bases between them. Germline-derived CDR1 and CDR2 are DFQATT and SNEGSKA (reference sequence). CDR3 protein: CSASFDEQYF. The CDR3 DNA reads TGCAGTGCGAGCTTTGACGAGCAGTACTTC.

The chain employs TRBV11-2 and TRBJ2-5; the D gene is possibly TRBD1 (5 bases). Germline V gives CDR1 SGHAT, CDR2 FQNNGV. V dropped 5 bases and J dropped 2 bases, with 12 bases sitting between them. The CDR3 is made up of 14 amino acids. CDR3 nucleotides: TGTGCCAGCAGCGTGACAGTAACACAAGAGACCCAGTACTTC. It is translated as CASSVTVTQETQYF.

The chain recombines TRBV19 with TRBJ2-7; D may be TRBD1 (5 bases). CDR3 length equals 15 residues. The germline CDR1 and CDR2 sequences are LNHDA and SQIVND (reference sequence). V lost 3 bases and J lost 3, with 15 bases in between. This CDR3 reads CASSIQDKSFYEQYF. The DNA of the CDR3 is TGTGCCAGTAGTATTCAGGACAAGAGCTTCTACGAGCAGTACTTC.

The CDR3 spells CASSPSSGFLGYGYTF. As DNA, the CDR3 is TGTGCCAGCAGTCCGTCCTCCGGGTTTCTGGGCTATGGCTACACCTTC. This sequence joins TRBV27 and TRBJ1-2; D gene ambiguous. The germline gives CDR1 MNHEY, CDR2 SMNVEV (reference sequence). Trimming pared 5 bases from V and 4 bases from J, leaving 20 bases between. This CDR3 has 16 amino acids.

The CDR3 spells CASRQGPGLYEQYF. For the CDR3, the DNA is TGTGCCAGCAGACAGGGTCCTGGGCTTTACGAGCAGTACTTC. The genes are TRBV2 and TRBJ2-7; tentatively, D is TRBD1 (6 bases). The CDR3 consists of 14 residues. Trimming removed 6 bases at V and 4 bases at J, with 16 bases between. CDR1 is SNHLY and CDR2 is FYNNEI in the germline V gene.

The DNA of the CDR3 is TGTGCCAGCAGTTACCAGACAGGGAGAAACACCGGGGAGCTGTTTTTT. This codes for CASSYQTGRNTGELFF. The rearrangement links TRBV2 to TRBJ2-2; 7 positions match TRBD1. In germline, CDR1 is SNHLY, CDR2 FYNNEI. The CDR3 sequence is 16 residues long. V lost 5 bases and J lost 2; bases outside the gene matches: 8.

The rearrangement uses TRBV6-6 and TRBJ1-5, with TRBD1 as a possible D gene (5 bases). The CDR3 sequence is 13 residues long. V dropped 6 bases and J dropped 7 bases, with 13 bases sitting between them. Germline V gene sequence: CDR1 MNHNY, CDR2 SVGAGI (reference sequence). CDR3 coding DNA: TGTGCCAGCAGCACTCCCGGGGGACAGCCCCAGCATTTT. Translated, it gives CASSTPGGQPQHF.

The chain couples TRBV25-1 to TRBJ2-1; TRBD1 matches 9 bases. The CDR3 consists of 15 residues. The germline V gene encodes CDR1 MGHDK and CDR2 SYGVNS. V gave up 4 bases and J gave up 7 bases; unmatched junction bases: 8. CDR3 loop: CASSAPYRGRNEQFF. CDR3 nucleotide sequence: TGTGCCAGCAGTGCGCCGTACAGGGGGCGAAATGAGCAGTTCTTC.

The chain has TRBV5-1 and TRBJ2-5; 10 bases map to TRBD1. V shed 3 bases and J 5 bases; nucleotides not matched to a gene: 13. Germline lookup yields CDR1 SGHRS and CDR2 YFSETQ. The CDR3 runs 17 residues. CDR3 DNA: TGCGCCAGCAGCTGGGGACAGGGGCGTACTACGGGGGAGACCCAGTACTTC. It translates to CASSWGQGRTTGETQYF.

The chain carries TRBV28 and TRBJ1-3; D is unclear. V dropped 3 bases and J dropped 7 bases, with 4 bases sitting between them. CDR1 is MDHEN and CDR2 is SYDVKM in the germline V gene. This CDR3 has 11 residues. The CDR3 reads CASSLENTIYF. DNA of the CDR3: TGTGCCAGCAGTTTGGAGAACACCATATATTTT.

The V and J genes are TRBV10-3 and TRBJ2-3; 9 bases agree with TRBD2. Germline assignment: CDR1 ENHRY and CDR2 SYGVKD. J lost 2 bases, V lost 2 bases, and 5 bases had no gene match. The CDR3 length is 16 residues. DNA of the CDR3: TGTGCCATCAGTGAGGGTAGCGGGGGACCCACAGATACGCAGTATTTT. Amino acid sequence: CAISEGSGGPTDTQYF.

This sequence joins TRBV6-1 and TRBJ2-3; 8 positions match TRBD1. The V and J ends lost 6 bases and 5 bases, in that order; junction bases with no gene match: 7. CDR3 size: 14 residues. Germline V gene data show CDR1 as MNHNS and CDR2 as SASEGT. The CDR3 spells CASRKRGTGDTQYF. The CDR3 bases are TGTGCCAGCAGGAAGAGGGGGACAGGAGATACGCAGTATTTT.

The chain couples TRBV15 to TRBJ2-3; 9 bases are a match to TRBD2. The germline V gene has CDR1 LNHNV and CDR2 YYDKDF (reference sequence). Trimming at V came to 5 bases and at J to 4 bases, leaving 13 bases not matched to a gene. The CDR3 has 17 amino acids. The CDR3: CATSPLLGGGDADTQYF. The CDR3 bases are TGTGCCACCAGCCCCCTCTTGGGCGGGGGGGATGCAGATACGCAGTATTTT.

The CDR3: CASSSYDSRADNEQFF. The CDR3 DNA is TGCGCCAGCAGCTCGTATGACAGTAGGGCCGACAATGAGCAGTTCTTC. The chain uses TRBV5-1 and TRBJ2-1; the D gene is possibly TRBD1 (5 bases). The ends were cut back, 3 bases at V and 5 bases at J, with 18 bases in the middle. Looked up from germline, CDR1 is SGHRS and CDR2 is YFSETQ. The CDR3 is 16 amino acids.

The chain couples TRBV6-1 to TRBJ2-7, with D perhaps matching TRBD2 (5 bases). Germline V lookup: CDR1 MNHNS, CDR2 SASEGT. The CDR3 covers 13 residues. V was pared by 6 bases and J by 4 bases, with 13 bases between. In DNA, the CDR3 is TGTGCCAGCAGGCTCTACCCGGGGTACGAGCAGTACTTC. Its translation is CASRLYPGYEQYF.